The present T cell receptor beta chain was sequenced within a study of OX40 agonist ivuxolimab in advanced cancers. TCRdb's copy holds only in-frame clones and misses some; the assay was immunoSEQ multiplex PCR. The sample contains fewer than 80,000 clones, almost 85% of which appear only once. There are 15 residues in the CDR3. Trimming cost V 6 bases and J 2 bases; bases outside gene matches: 7. CDR1 and CDR2 from the germline V gene are MNHEY and SMNVEV (reference sequence). The origin of this receptor is an adult with an advanced solid tumor such as melanoma, head and neck, liver or kidney cancer. Sequencing used CD4+ or CD8+ T cells sorted from blood, obtained in a trial of the OX40 agonist ivuxolimab. J is TRBJ1-5 and V is TRBV27; TRBD1 matches 7 bases. The CDR3 region is CASRPSTGGNQPQHF. The CDR3 DNA reads as TGTGCCAGCAGACCGAGCACAGGGGGCAATCAGCCCCAGCATTTT.